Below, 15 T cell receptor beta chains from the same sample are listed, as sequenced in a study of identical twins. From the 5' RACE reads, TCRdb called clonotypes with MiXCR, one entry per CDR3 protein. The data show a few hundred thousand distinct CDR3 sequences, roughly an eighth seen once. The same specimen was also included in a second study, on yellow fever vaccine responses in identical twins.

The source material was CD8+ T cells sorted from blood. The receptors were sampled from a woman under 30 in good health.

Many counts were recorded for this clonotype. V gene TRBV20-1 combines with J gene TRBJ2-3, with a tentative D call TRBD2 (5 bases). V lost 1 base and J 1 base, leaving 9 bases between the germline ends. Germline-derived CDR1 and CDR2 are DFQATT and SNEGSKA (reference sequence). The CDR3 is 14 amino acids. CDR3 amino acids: CSARAGSGTDTQYF. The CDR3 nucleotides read TGCAGTGCTAGAGCTGGTAGCGGCACAGATACGCAGTATTTT.

The DNA for the CDR3 is TGTGCCAGCACCCCCGGGAGGGACAGGGTACTTGAGCAGTACTTC. As protein: CASTPGRDRVLEQYF. This rearrangement joins TRBV12-3 or TRBV12-4 to TRBJ2-7, with D maybe TRBD1 (9 bases). There are 15 residues in the CDR3. The V and J ends lost 7 bases and 7 bases respectively, with 23 bases between them.

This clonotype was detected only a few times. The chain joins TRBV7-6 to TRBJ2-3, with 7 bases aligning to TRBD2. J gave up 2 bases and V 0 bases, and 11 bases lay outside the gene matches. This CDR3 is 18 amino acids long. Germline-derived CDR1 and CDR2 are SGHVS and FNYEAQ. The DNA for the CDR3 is TGTGCCAGCAGCTTAGCACCCCCACAGCGGGATTACACAGATACGCAGTATTTT. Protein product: CASSLAPPQRDYTDTQYF.

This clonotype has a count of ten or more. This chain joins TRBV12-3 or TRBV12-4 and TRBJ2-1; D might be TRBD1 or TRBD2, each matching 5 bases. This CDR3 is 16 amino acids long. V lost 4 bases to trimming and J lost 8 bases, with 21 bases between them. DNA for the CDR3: TGTGCCAGCAGTTCGGGACCGCCTCTATCTCACGATGAGCAGTTCTTC. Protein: CASSSGPPLSHDEQFF.

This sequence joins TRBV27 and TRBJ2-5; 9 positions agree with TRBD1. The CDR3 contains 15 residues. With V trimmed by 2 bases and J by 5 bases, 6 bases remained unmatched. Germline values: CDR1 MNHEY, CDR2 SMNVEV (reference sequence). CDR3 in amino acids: CASSLRGTGSETQYF. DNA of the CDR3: TGTGCCAGCAGTTTAAGGGGGACAGGGAGTGAGACCCAGTACTTC.

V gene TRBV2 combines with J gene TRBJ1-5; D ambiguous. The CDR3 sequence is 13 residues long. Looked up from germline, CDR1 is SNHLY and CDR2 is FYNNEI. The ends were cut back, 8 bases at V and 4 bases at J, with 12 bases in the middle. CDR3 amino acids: CASGQEQNQPQHF. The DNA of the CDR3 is TGTGCCAGCGGGCAGGAACAAAATCAGCCCCAGCATTTT.

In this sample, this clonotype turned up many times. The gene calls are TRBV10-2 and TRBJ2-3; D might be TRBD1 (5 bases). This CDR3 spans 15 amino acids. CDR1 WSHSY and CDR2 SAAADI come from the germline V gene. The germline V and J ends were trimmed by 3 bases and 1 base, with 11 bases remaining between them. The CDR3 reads CASSDSLTGTDTQYF. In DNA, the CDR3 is TGCGCCAGCAGTGATTCTCTGACAGGCACAGATACGCAGTATTTT.

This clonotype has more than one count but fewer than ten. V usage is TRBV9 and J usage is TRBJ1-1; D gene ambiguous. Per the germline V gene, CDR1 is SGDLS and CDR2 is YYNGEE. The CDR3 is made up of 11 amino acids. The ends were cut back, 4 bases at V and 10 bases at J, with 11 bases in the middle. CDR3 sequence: CASSSAQVAFF. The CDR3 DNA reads TGTGCCAGCAGCTCAGCCCAGGTAGCTTTCTTT.

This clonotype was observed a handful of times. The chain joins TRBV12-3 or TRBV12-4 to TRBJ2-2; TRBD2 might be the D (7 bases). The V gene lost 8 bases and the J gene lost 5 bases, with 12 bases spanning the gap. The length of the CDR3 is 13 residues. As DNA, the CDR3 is TGTGCCAGCGGGGGGGGCGTTACCGGGGAGCTGTTTTTT. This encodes CASGGGVTGELFF.

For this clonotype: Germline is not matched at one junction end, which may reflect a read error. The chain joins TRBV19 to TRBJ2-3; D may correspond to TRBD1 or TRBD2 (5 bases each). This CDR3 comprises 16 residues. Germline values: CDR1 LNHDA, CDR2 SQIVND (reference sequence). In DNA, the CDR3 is TGTGCCAGTAGTGGGGGTTATTCCGCTAGCACAGTTACGCAGTATTTT. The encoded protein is CASSGGYSASTVTQYF. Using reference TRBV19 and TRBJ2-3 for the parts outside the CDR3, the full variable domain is DGGITQSPKYLFRKEGQNVTLSCEQNLNHDAMYWYRQDPGQGLRLIYYSQIVNDFQKGDIAEGYSVSREKKESFPLTVTSAQKNPTAFYLCASSGGYSASTVTQYFGPGTRLTVL.

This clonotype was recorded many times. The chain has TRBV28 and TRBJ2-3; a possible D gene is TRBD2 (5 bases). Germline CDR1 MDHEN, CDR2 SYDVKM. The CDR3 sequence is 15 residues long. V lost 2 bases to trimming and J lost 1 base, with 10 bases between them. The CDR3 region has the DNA TGTGCCAGCAGTTTAGGGGAGATAGGCACAGATACGCAGTATTTT. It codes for CASSLGEIGTDTQYF.

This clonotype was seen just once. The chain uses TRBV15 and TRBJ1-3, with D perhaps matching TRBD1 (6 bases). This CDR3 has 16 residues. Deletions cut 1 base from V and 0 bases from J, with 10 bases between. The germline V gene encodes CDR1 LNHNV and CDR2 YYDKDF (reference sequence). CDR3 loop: CATSRGGQISGNTIYF. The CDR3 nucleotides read TGTGCCACCAGCAGAGGCGGACAGATCTCTGGAAACACCATATATTTT.

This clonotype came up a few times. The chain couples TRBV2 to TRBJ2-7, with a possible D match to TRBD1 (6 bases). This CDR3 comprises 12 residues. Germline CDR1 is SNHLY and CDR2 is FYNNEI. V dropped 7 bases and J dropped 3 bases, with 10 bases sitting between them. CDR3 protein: CASTEGDYEQYV. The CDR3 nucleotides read TGTGCCAGCACCGAGGGGGACTACGAGCAGTACGTC.

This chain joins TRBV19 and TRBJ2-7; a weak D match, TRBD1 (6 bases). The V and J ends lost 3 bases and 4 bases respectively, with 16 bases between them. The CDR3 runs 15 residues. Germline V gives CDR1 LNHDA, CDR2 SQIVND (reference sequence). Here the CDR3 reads CASSISTGFLYEQYF. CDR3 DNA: TGTGCCAGTAGTATCTCGACAGGCTTTCTTTACGAGCAGTACTTC.

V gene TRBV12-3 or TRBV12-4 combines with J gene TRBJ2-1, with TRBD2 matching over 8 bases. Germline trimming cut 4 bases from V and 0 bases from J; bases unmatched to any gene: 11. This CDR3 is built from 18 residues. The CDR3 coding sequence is TGTGCCAGCAGTTCGCATGACCTAGCGGGCCCCTCCTACAATGAGCAGTTCTTC. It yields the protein CASSSHDLAGPSYNEQFF.